Shown below are 10 T cell receptor beta chains from a single sample sequenced in a study of cytomegalovirus exposure and HLA in healthy donors. PCR used 60 Vbeta primers and 13 Jbeta primers. Assay: immunoSEQ multiplex PCR; the TCRdb copy retains only in-frame clones and omits some. The sample has 150,000 to 200,000 clones, about 62% seen once; the top ten hold around 2.9%. The sample consisted of PBMCs. Every receptor here comes from a man aged 35-49 years in good health and CMV-seronegative.

Only a few counts were recorded for this clone. This sequence joins TRBV11-2 and TRBJ1-1, with D possibly matching TRBD1 (5 bases). The V and J ends lost 3 bases and 6 bases respectively, with 20 bases between them. The CDR3 totals 16 residues. CDR1 is SGHAT and CDR2 is FQNNGV in the germline V gene. In nucleotides, the CDR3 is TGTGCCAGCAGCTTTGCGAAGGGGCTGACACCCCCTGAAGCTTTCTTT. This sequence encodes CASSFAKGLTPPEAFF.

This clone showed up just a few times. The rearrangement uses TRBV9 and TRBJ2-3; 9 nucleotides match TRBD2. The junction had 6 bases not matched to a gene; V was cut back by 0 bases and J by 4 bases. Germline assignment: CDR1 SGDLS and CDR2 YYNGEE. This CDR3 is 16 amino acids long. DNA of the CDR3: TGTGCCAGCAGCGTAGTTTCGCGGGGGGGTCCAGATACGCAGTATTTT. It encodes CASSVVSRGGPDTQYF.

This clone was observed once. The chain couples TRBV6-5 to TRBJ2-1; 10 bases align to TRBD2. Germline trimming cut 8 bases from V and 9 bases from J; bases unmatched to any gene: 13. From germline, CDR1 is MNHEY and CDR2 SVGAGI. This CDR3 spans 15 amino acids. For the CDR3, the DNA is TGTGCCAGCGGCAAGCTAGCGGGAGATTTGACTGAGCAGTTCTTC. It specifies CASGKLAGDLTEQFF.

The chain recombines TRBV6-5 with TRBJ1-2; 9 bases map to TRBD1. Trimming at V came to 6 bases and at J to 7 bases, leaving 6 bases not matched to a gene. The CDR3 has 13 amino acids. Germline values: CDR1 MNHEY, CDR2 SVGAGI. CDR3 DNA: TGTGCCAGCAGACGGACAGGGGAAGGTGGCTACACCTTC. Translating it yields CASRRTGEGGYTF.

V is TRBV2 and J is TRBJ1-1; D unclear. In germline, CDR1 is SNHLY, CDR2 FYNNEI. This CDR3 is 15 amino acids long. V dropped 7 bases and J dropped 0 bases, with 15 bases sitting between them. Here the CDR3 reads CASTEEGGLNTEAFF. In DNA, the CDR3 is TGTGCCAGCACCGAGGAAGGAGGGTTGAACACTGAAGCTTTCTTT.

The chain links TRBV4-2 to TRBJ2-2; 10 nucleotides align to TRBD2. The CDR3 spans 16 residues. V gave up 6 bases and J gave up 4 bases; unmatched junction bases: 8. CDR1 is LGHNA and CDR2 is YNFKEQ in the germline V gene. The CDR3 DNA sequence: TGTGCCAGCAGACTAAGCGGGGGGGCCGCCACCGGGGAGCTGTTTTTT. It translates to CASRLSGGAATGELFF.

This clone was counted a few times. This sequence joins TRBV5-4 and TRBJ1-4; D not certain. This CDR3 spans 15 amino acids. Germline V gene lookup returns CDR1 SGHNT and CDR2 YYREEE (reference sequence). V lost 0 bases and J lost 0, with 6 bases in between. CDR3: CASSLGPATNEKLFF. The CDR3 nucleotides are TGTGCCAGCAGCTTGGGGCCTGCAACTAATGAAAAACTGTTTTTT.

The chain links TRBV5-4 to TRBJ1-1; 9 bases map to TRBD1. The CDR3 is 17 residues long. Looked up from germline, CDR1 is SGHNT and CDR2 is YYREEE (reference sequence). Trimming cost V 5 bases and J 1 base; bases outside gene matches: 12. The DNA for the CDR3 is TGTGCCAGCAGGCCTGGCGGGACAGGGTGGGCGAACACTGAAGCTTTCTTT. Encoded protein: CASRPGGTGWANTEAFF. Full variable domain (outside the CDR3, taken from reference TRBV5-4 and TRBJ1-1): ETGVTQSPTHLIKTRGQQVTLRCSSQSGHNTVSWYQQALGQGPQFIFQYYREEENGRGNFPPRFSGLQFPNYSSELNVNALELDDSALYLCASRPGGTGWANTEAFFGQGTRLTVV.

The rearrangement joins TRBV6-1 to TRBJ1-6; D unresolved. Deletions cut 8 bases from V and 0 bases from J, with 5 bases between. In germline, CDR1 is MNHNS, CDR2 SASEGT. CDR3 length: 13 residues. CDR3 nucleotides: TGTGCCAGCTCTTCCTCCTATAATTCACCCCTCCACTTT. Its protein product is CASSSSYNSPLHF.

The chain carries TRBV6-1 and TRBJ2-5, with 9 bases identical to TRBD1. The germline V gene encodes CDR1 MNHNS and CDR2 SASEGT. The CDR3 extends over 15 amino acids. Trimming took 6 bases from V and 6 from J; bases not matched to a gene: 11. The CDR3 sequence: CASRTGTGTLKTQYF. In DNA, the CDR3 is TGTGCCAGCAGAACCGGGACAGGGACATTGAAGACCCAGTACTTC.